These 23 T cell receptor beta chains were all obtained from the same sample, sequenced in a study of low-dose radiotherapy and immunotherapy resistance in tumors. TRAV- and TRBV-specific primers, spanning alpha and beta chains, primed first-strand cDNA. TCRs were put through about 20 PCR cycles of amplification with Phusion. A constant-region primer and the V-primer adapter served as the primer pair. Each CDR3 protein is one row after TCRdb ran MiXCR on the reads. The data show 95,000 to 100,000 distinct CDR3 sequences, around 20% seen once. Time point: after trial treatment. Treatment given: LDRT plus nivolumab, ipilimumab, low-dose cyclophosphamide and aspirin (RACIN trial). The sample in question was PBMCs, obtained after low-dose radiotherapy plus immunotherapy. All receptors come from a male donor with prostate cancer.

Turning to this clonotype: A much larger clone is a single base away; this may be a read error. V usage is TRBV7-6 and J usage is TRBJ2-7; maybe TRBD2 (5 bases). The germline V gene has CDR1 SGHVS and CDR2 FNYEAQ. The CDR3 is 12 amino acids. CDR3 in amino acids: CASAQDSHEQYF. The CDR3 DNA is TGTGCCAGCGCGCAGGACTCCCACGAGCAGTACTTC.

Ten or more counts support this clonotype. The chain carries TRBV29-1 and TRBJ2-5, with 9 nucleotides matching TRBD1. CDR1 is SQVTM and CDR2 is ANQGSEA in the germline V gene. The CDR3 covers 12 residues. The V and J ends lost 7 bases and 2 bases, in that order; junction bases with no gene match: 2. The CDR3 here is CSADRGQETQYF. The CDR3 DNA reads as TGCAGCGCAGACAGGGGGCAAGAGACCCAGTACTTC.

This clonotype appeared many times. The chain uses TRBV6-1 and TRBJ1-2, with no clear D. Germline-derived CDR1 and CDR2 are MNHNS and SASEGT. Between the trimmed V and J ends, which lost 3 bases and 3 bases, there was a span of 11 bases. The CDR3 has 14 amino acids. This CDR3 reads CASSDVDGYYGYTF. As DNA, the CDR3 is TGTGCCAGCAGTGACGTGGACGGCTACTATGGCTACACCTTC.

This clonotype has at least ten counts. The chain joins TRBV3-1 to TRBJ2-7; D ambiguous. Trimming took off 1 base at V and 3 bases at J, with 4 bases between the two ends. Germline-derived CDR1 and CDR2 are LGHDT and YNNKEL (reference sequence). This CDR3 contains 12 residues. Here the CDR3 DNA reads TGTGCCAGCAGCCAAGGTGTCTACGAGCAGTACTTC. Its protein product is CASSQGVYEQYF.

In its sample, this clonotype was seen many times. The CDR3 spells CATSGYRGGLFF. The CDR3 DNA reads TGTGCCACCAGTGGATACAGGGGGGGTCTGTTCTTC. The genes are TRBV24-1 and TRBJ2-1, with D perhaps matching TRBD1 (8 bases). The V and J ends lost 5 bases and 15 bases respectively, with 16 bases between them. The CDR3 length is 12 residues. Germline V gene lookup returns CDR1 KGHDR and CDR2 SFDVKD.

This clonotype has ten or more counts. CDR3 in amino acids: CASSLPSGGYNEQFF. CDR3 coding DNA: TGTGCCAGCAGCCTCCCTAGCGGGGGCTACAATGAGCAGTTCTTC. The genes are TRBV3-1 and TRBJ2-1; 10 bases are a match to TRBD2. V was pared by 4 bases and J by 3 bases, with 3 bases of the junction left unmatched. From germline, CDR1 is LGHDT and CDR2 YNNKEL (reference sequence). CDR3 size: 15 residues.

Many counts were recorded for this clonotype. J is TRBJ2-1 and V is TRBV12-3 or TRBV12-4; weak D call: TRBD2 (5 bases). Trimming removed 4 bases at V and 6 bases at J, with 16 bases between. The CDR3 loop spans 15 amino acids. The CDR3 bases are TGTGCCAGCAGTTCCTTCCTCGCGGGCGGCAATGAGCAGTTCTTC. Translated: CASSSFLAGGNEQFF.

This clonotype was counted many times. The chain joins TRBV7-3 to TRBJ2-2; TRBD1 matches at 11 bases. Germline lookup yields CDR1 SGHTA and CDR2 FQGTGA. The CDR3 contains 16 residues. V shed 1 base, J shed 6 bases, and the junction held 4 bases outside the gene matches. The CDR3 loop is CASSLKDRGLAGELFF. The DNA of the CDR3 is TGTGCCAGCAGCTTAAAGGACAGGGGGCTTGCCGGGGAGCTGTTTTTT.

This clonotype was counted only a few times. The CDR3 DNA is TGCAGTGCCCCGGACCAGGGGGCAGGAGATACGCAGTATTTT. As protein: CSAPDQGAGDTQYF. V is TRBV20-1 and J is TRBJ2-3, with 8 positions matching TRBD1. Trimming removed 6 bases from V and 5 bases from J; junction bases left unmatched: 10. In germline, CDR1 is DFQATT, CDR2 SNEGSKA (reference sequence). The CDR3 consists of 14 residues.

This clonotype was recorded many times. The chain couples TRBV6-1 to TRBJ2-7; a weak D match, TRBD2 (7 bases). This CDR3 comprises 14 residues. V was pared by 8 bases and J by 7 bases, with 21 bases between. From germline, CDR1 is MNHNS and CDR2 SASEGT. Written as DNA, the CDR3 is TGTGCCAGCGGGGAGGGGGGCGGCGACCGGGAGCAGTACTTC. It specifies CASGEGGGDREQYF.

This clonotype was seen many times. The chain joins TRBV5-1 to TRBJ1-6, with D tentatively TRBD1 (6 bases). V dropped 4 bases and J dropped 6 bases, with 17 bases sitting between them. CDR1 and CDR2 (germline): SGHRS, YFSETQ. This CDR3 comprises 16 residues. CDR3 nucleotide sequence: TGCGCCAGCAGCGCAAGCCCGGACAGAGCTAATTCACCCCTCCACTTT. Residues: CASSASPDRANSPLHF.

The chain is built from TRBV7-2 and TRBJ2-3, with D unresolved. V was shortened by 1 base and J by 6 bases, with 8 bases between the two germline ends. From germline, CDR1 is SGHTA and CDR2 FQGNSA. The CDR3 has 13 residues. CDR3 nucleotide sequence: TGTGCCAGCAGCTTAGGGTGGCGGGATACGCAGTATTTT. Its protein product is CASSLGWRDTQYF.

Concerning this clonotype: The junction does not match germline at one end; this may be a read error. The gene calls are TRBV6-2 or TRBV6-3 and TRBJ2-1; D may be TRBD2 (5 bases). The germline gives CDR1 MNHEY, CDR2 SVGEGT. The CDR3 has 13 residues. DNA of the CDR3: TGTGCCAGCGTCAATAGCGCCGACAATGGGCAGTTCTTC. Translating gives CASVNSADNGQFF.

The V and J genes are TRBV2 and TRBJ2-5; possibly TRBD2 for D (6 bases). Germline V lookup: CDR1 SNHLY, CDR2 FYNNEI. The CDR3 extends over 14 amino acids. The V gene lost 1 base and the J gene lost 4 bases, with 10 bases spanning the gap. CDR3 in DNA: TGTGCCAGCAGTGAAGGGGGAGGTGGAGAGACCCAGTACTTC. Translated, it gives CASSEGGGGETQYF.

This clonotype showed up just a few times. The chain employs TRBV2 and TRBJ1-6, with D perhaps TRBD1 (6 bases). Trimming took 7 bases from V and 6 from J, leaving 16 bases between them. Germline CDR1 and CDR2: SNHLY and FYNNEI. This CDR3 comprises 15 residues. The CDR3 coding sequence is TGTGCCAGCACCTCAGGGAGGGGGAGTAATTCACCCCTCCACTTT. This encodes CASTSGRGSNSPLHF. Drawing the rest from reference TRBV2 and TRBJ1-6, the complete variable domain is EPEVTQTPSHQVTQMGQEVILRCVPISNHLYFYWYRQILGQKVEFLVSFYNNEISEKSEIFDDQFSVERPDGSNFTLKIRSTKLEDSAMYFCASTSGRGSNSPLHFGNGTRLTVT.

This clonotype showed up many times. V gene TRBV2 combines with J gene TRBJ1-1; D is uncertain. The CDR3 runs 14 residues. Germline V CDR1 and CDR2: SNHLY, FYNNEI. The V end lost 6 bases, the J end lost 1 base, and 12 bases lay between the germline ends. CDR3 amino acids: CASRYPGTNTEAFF. The CDR3 DNA is TGTGCCAGCAGATACCCGGGAACGAACACTGAAGCTTTCTTT. The entire variable domain, with the rest obtained from reference TRBV2 and TRBJ1-1, is as follows: EPEVTQTPSHQVTQMGQEVILRCVPISNHLYFYWYRQILGQKVEFLVSFYNNEISEKSEIFDDQFSVERPDGSNFTLKIRSTKLEDSAMYFCASRYPGTNTEAFFGQGTRLTVV.

The table lists this clonotype with many counts. The rearrangement links TRBV30 to TRBJ2-2, with D perhaps matching TRBD1 (5 bases). The germline V gene has CDR1 GTSNPN and CDR2 SVGIG (reference sequence). This CDR3 comprises 14 residues. V lost 4 bases and J lost 3, with 12 bases in between. CDR3 in DNA: TGTGCCTGGATATGGGGCTCTGACACCGGGGAGCTGTTTTTT. Residues: CAWIWGSDTGELFF.

This clonotype was seen at least ten times. V and J are TRBV2 and TRBJ1-2; TRBD1 matches at 8 bases. Trimming cost V 5 bases and J 6 bases; bases outside gene matches: 5. The CDR3 length is 13 residues. Per the germline V gene, CDR1 is SNHLY and CDR2 is FYNNEI. The CDR3 coding sequence is TGTGCCAGCAGTCGACAGGGGAAGGATGGCTACACCTTC. Translated, it gives CASSRQGKDGYTF. Looking up the rest from reference TRBV2 and TRBJ1-2 gives the full variable domain: EPEVTQTPSHQVTQMGQEVILRCVPISNHLYFYWYRQILGQKVEFLVSFYNNEISEKSEIFDDQFSVERPDGSNFTLKIRSTKLEDSAMYFCASSRQGKDGYTFGSGTRLTVV.

This clonotype was counted ten times or more. V usage is TRBV12-3 or TRBV12-4 and J usage is TRBJ1-1; D uncertain. V was cut by 5 bases and J by 2 bases, with 12 bases left in between. This CDR3 has 14 residues. The DNA for the CDR3 is TGTGCCAGCAGTCTAAACAGACCCAACACTGAAGCTTTCTTT. Encoded protein: CASSLNRPNTEAFF.

This clonotype has only a few counts. The chain is built from TRBV6-2 or TRBV6-3 and TRBJ2-2; D might be TRBD2 (5 bases). The CDR3 contains 16 residues. CDR1 and CDR2 (germline): MNHEY, SVGEGT. V lost 2 bases to trimming and J lost 6 bases, with 16 bases between them. CDR3 in amino acids: CASSYVRGRVAGELFF. In DNA form, the CDR3 reads TGTGCCAGCAGTTACGTTCGGGGTAGGGTTGCCGGGGAGCTGTTTTTT.

At least ten counts were recorded for this clonotype. This sequence joins TRBV5-1 and TRBJ2-3, with 10 bases identical to TRBD1. Germline CDR1 SGHRS, CDR2 YFSETQ. The V gene end was trimmed by 9 bases and the J gene end by 2 bases; junction bases not matched to a gene: 9. The CDR3 extends over 15 amino acids. In nucleotides, the CDR3 is TGCGCCACAAATCCCGGGACAGGGGTCACAGATACGCAGTATTTT. Its protein is CATNPGTGVTDTQYF.

Regarding this clonotype: With a much larger clone just one base away, this may be a read error. The chain is built from TRBV19 and TRBJ2-4, with D hard to call. Per germline, CDR1 LNHDA and CDR2 SQIVND (reference sequence). V was clipped by 6 bases and J by 13 bases, with 22 bases between them. The CDR3 is 14 amino acids. The CDR3 DNA reads TGTGCCAGTAGCTCCGGAAACTCCTACAATGAGCAGTACTTC. It is translated as CASSSGNSYNEQYF.

This clonotype was seen many times. The CDR3 protein is CASSLAGRRGGEEQYF. Here the CDR3 DNA reads TGTGCCAGCAGCTTAGCCGGAAGAAGAGGGGGTGAGGAGCAGTACTTC. V usage is TRBV7-9 and J usage is TRBJ2-7; the D gene is possibly TRBD1 (6 bases). There are 16 residues in the CDR3. The V end lost 0 bases, the J end lost 7 bases, and 19 bases lay between the germline ends. In germline, CDR1 is SEHNR, CDR2 FQNEAQ (reference sequence).